This is a list of T cell receptor beta chains from one sample in a study of human T cells and chemical hapten exposure. TCRdb recomputed calls from the RACE reads with MiXCR, one row per CDR3 protein. This table holds some 380,000 distinct CDR3 sequences, roughly 4.8% found once. Sequenced here: whole blood, sampled in connection with sensitization to the hapten diphenylcyclopropenone (DPC). The receptors were gathered from a woman between 50 and 59 years old with alopecia areata. Some clones in this sample may be carry-over from other donors' samples. Each CDR3 is given with its conserved first and last residue. The order of the fields is J gene, V gene, D gene, clone size, CDR3 DNA, CDR3 protein. A D gene is named only where the DNA matches it firmly. Where a row states a size, it is once, few, many or the class of an expanded clone; other rows omit it.

j_call: TRBJ2-7; v_call: TRBV6-1; d_call: NA; clone_size: many; cdr3_nt: TGTGCCAGCAGTGAAGTACAGACTCTCTCCTACGAGCAGTACTTC; cdr3_aa: CASSEVQTLSYEQYF
j_call: TRBJ2-5; v_call: TRBV20-1; d_call: TRBD2; clone_size: NA; cdr3_nt: TGCAGTGCTAGAGGTGTGGACGGGAGGCTCCGAGAGACCCAGTACTTC; cdr3_aa: CSARGVDGRLRETQYF
j_call: TRBJ2-3; v_call: TRBV6-5; d_call: TRBD2; clone_size: few; cdr3_nt: TGTGCCAGCAGTTACTCGAGGAGCGGGGGGCAAACAGATACGCAGTATTTT; cdr3_aa: CASSYSRSGGQTDTQYF
j_call: TRBJ2-1; v_call: TRBV7-6; d_call: TRBD2; clone_size: many; cdr3_nt: TGTGCCAGCAGCTTACGGGAGGGGGGCAACAATGAGCAGTTCTTC; cdr3_aa: CASSLREGGNNEQFF
j_call: TRBJ1-5; v_call: TRBV5-1; d_call: NA; clone_size: many; cdr3_nt: TGCGCCAGCAGGTTTCGTTGGGGCACCTATAGCAATCAGCCCCAGCATTTT; cdr3_aa: CASRFRWGTYSNQPQHF
j_call: TRBJ2-3; v_call: TRBV5-6; d_call: NA; clone_size: many; cdr3_nt: TGTGCCAGCAGCTTCTTAGACAGCACAGATACGCAGTATTTT; cdr3_aa: CASSFLDSTDTQYF
j_call: TRBJ2-3; v_call: TRBV7-2; d_call: TRBD2; clone_size: NA; cdr3_nt: TGTGCCAGCAGCGATAGCGGGGCTCGCACAGATACGCAGTATTTT; cdr3_aa: CASSDSGARTDTQYF
j_call: TRBJ1-4; v_call: TRBV2; d_call: TRBD1; clone_size: few; cdr3_nt: TGTGCCAGCAGTGAGGACAGGCACTATGAAAAACTGTTTTTT; cdr3_aa: CASSEDRHYEKLFF
j_call: TRBJ2-2; v_call: TRBV18; d_call: NA; clone_size: NA; cdr3_nt: TGTGCCAGCTCGCCTGTGAACACCGGGGAGCTGTTTTTT; cdr3_aa: CASSPVNTGELFF
j_call: TRBJ2-2; v_call: TRBV6-2/TRBV6-3; d_call: NA; clone_size: many; cdr3_nt: TGTGCCAGCAGTACGACGGTTAACACCGGGGAGCTGTTTTTT; cdr3_aa: CASSTTVNTGELFF
j_call: TRBJ2-2; v_call: TRBV27; d_call: TRBD2; clone_size: few; cdr3_nt: TGTGCCAGCAAATACAGAACTAGCGGGAGTACCGGGGAGCTGTTTTTT; cdr3_aa: CASKYRTSGSTGELFF
j_call: TRBJ1-2; v_call: TRBV4-2; d_call: NA; clone_size: many; cdr3_nt: TGTGCCAGCAGCCAAGATCCAGGACTGACTAACTATGGCTACACCTTC; cdr3_aa: CASSQDPGLTNYGYTF
j_call: TRBJ1-1; v_call: TRBV10-2; d_call: NA; clone_size: many; cdr3_nt: TGCGCCAGCAGTGAAGCGGGGATAATGAACACTGAAGCTTTCTTT; cdr3_aa: CASSEAGIMNTEAFF
j_call: TRBJ1-1; v_call: TRBV6-6; d_call: NA; clone_size: many; cdr3_nt: TGTGCCAGCAGTTCAGGGGAAATGAACACTGAAGCTTTCTTT; cdr3_aa: CASSSGEMNTEAFF
j_call: TRBJ2-3; v_call: TRBV14; d_call: NA; clone_size: few; cdr3_nt: TGTGCCAGCAGCCAATACCTCTCGTTAGATACGCAGTATTTT; cdr3_aa: CASSQYLSLDTQYF
j_call: TRBJ1-4; v_call: TRBV5-1; d_call: NA; clone_size: many; cdr3_nt: TGCGCCAGCAGGGGGAGCGGTAATGAAAAACTGTTTTTT; cdr3_aa: CASRGSGNEKLFF
j_call: TRBJ2-1; v_call: TRBV20-1; d_call: NA; clone_size: many; cdr3_nt: TGCAGTGCCCGGGACCCGGTTGGGTATGAGCAGTTCTTC; cdr3_aa: CSARDPVGYEQFF
j_call: TRBJ1-1; v_call: TRBV6-2/TRBV6-3; d_call: NA; clone_size: many; cdr3_nt: TGTGCCAGCAGCAACGGGCTGTTAGGGGCTGAAGCTTTCTTT; cdr3_aa: CASSNGLLGAEAFF
j_call: TRBJ2-5; v_call: TRBV6-5; d_call: TRBD2; clone_size: few; cdr3_nt: TGTGCCAGCAGAACTGGGGGGGAAGAGACCCAGTACTTC; cdr3_aa: CASRTGGEETQYF
j_call: TRBJ2-1; v_call: TRBV4-3; d_call: NA; clone_size: many; cdr3_nt: TGCGCCAGCAGCCAGGCCAATGAGCAGTTCTTC; cdr3_aa: CASSQANEQFF
j_call: TRBJ1-1; v_call: TRBV7-9; d_call: NA; clone_size: many; cdr3_nt: TGTGCCAGCAGAATACAAGCGAACACTGAAGCTTTCTTT; cdr3_aa: CASRIQANTEAFF
j_call: TRBJ1-1; v_call: TRBV12-3/TRBV12-4; d_call: NA; clone_size: NA; cdr3_nt: TGTGCCAGCATAAAAGATGGGCTTGAAGCTTTCTTT; cdr3_aa: CASIKDGLEAFF
j_call: TRBJ1-4; v_call: TRBV6-1; d_call: NA; clone_size: NA; cdr3_nt: TGTGCCAGCAGCCAACCGGGGGTTGGAGAAAAACTGTTTTTT; cdr3_aa: CASSQPGVGEKLFF
j_call: TRBJ2-3; v_call: TRBV25-1; d_call: NA; clone_size: many; cdr3_nt: TGTGCCAGCAGTGCGCGGTCCTCTAGCACAGATACGCAGTATTTT; cdr3_aa: CASSARSSSTDTQYF
j_call: TRBJ2-1; v_call: TRBV12-3/TRBV12-4; d_call: TRBD2; clone_size: NA; cdr3_nt: TGTGCCAGCAGCACTAGCGGGATTAACAATGAGCAGTTCTTC; cdr3_aa: CASSTSGINNEQFF
j_call: TRBJ1-5; v_call: TRBV7-8; d_call: NA; clone_size: many; cdr3_nt: TGTGCCAGCAGCTTAGCTGGGGGCGTAGGGACCCAGCATTTT; cdr3_aa: CASSLAGGVGTQHF
j_call: TRBJ2-1; v_call: TRBV5-1; d_call: TRBD2; clone_size: NA; cdr3_nt: TGCGCCAGCAGCAAGCGGGAGGGCCGGGATGAGCAGTTCTTC; cdr3_aa: CASSKREGRDEQFF
j_call: TRBJ2-3; v_call: TRBV12-3/TRBV12-4; d_call: TRBD2; clone_size: many; cdr3_nt: TGTGCCAGCAGTCCCAGCGGGACTTCTTTGGCTCAGGCTACGCAGTATTTT; cdr3_aa: CASSPSGTSLAQATQYF
j_call: TRBJ1-5; v_call: TRBV7-2; d_call: TRBD1; clone_size: many; cdr3_nt: TGTGCCAGCAGCGCCGGACAGGGGGCTTGGCAGCCCCAGCATTTT; cdr3_aa: CASSAGQGAWQPQHF
j_call: TRBJ2-1; v_call: TRBV7-6; d_call: TRBD2; clone_size: many; cdr3_nt: TGTGCCAGCAGCTTAGGGGTCGGGGGGGACAATGAGCAGTTCTTC; cdr3_aa: CASSLGVGGDNEQFF
j_call: TRBJ2-5; v_call: TRBV27; d_call: TRBD2; clone_size: few; cdr3_nt: TGTGCCAGCAGCCGGACTAGCGGGACGGGGGAGACCCAGTACTTC; cdr3_aa: CASSRTSGTGETQYF
j_call: TRBJ2-3; v_call: TRBV24-1; d_call: TRBD2; clone_size: NA; cdr3_nt: TGTGCCACCAGTGATGTTCAAGAAGCGGGAGGGCCTGGTGATACGCAGTATTTT; cdr3_aa: CATSDVQEAGGPGDTQYF
j_call: TRBJ2-1; v_call: TRBV10-3; d_call: TRBD2; clone_size: many; cdr3_nt: TGTGCCATCAGTGATCTAGCGGGAGAACAGTTCTTC; cdr3_aa: CAISDLAGEQFF
j_call: TRBJ1-1; v_call: TRBV6-5; d_call: NA; clone_size: many; cdr3_nt: TGTGCCAGCAGTTACTCACGGGGGGCGCGTAACACTGAAGCTTTCTTT; cdr3_aa: CASSYSRGARNTEAFF
j_call: TRBJ1-4; v_call: TRBV28; d_call: NA; clone_size: few; cdr3_nt: TGTGCCAGCAGTTTATACGACGGGACACCGTTTTTT; cdr3_aa: CASSLYDGTPFF
j_call: TRBJ1-5; v_call: TRBV27; d_call: NA; clone_size: many; cdr3_nt: TGTGCCTACAGTCACAATCAGCCCCAGCATTTT; cdr3_aa: CAYSHNQPQHF